This entry features one T cell receptor (beta chain) sequence. Germline loops: CDR1 SGHTA, CDR2 FQGNSA. CDR3 size: 14 residues. V was clipped by 1 base and J by 1 base, with 7 bases between them. The sample comes from a study of blood T cell repertoires in COVID-19. Some clones are missing from TCRdb's copy, which holds only in-frame ones; the method was immunoSEQ multiplex PCR. The repertoire has about 190,000 clones, 65% to 85% of them found once; the top ten carry 3.2%. The TCR comes from a woman aged 25-40 years who had recovered from COVID-19. J is TRBJ1-1 and V is TRBV7-2, with unresolved D. Sequenced: PBMCs or T cells enriched from blood (not recorded which). The CDR3 bases are TGTGCCAGCAGCTTAGGGTGGCAGAACACTGAAGCTTTCTTT. This codes for CASSLGWQNTEAFF. Looking up the rest from reference TRBV7-2 and TRBJ1-1 gives the full variable domain: GAGVSQSPSNKVTEKGKDVELRCDPISGHTALYWYRQSLGQGLEFLIYFQGNSAPDKSGLPSDRFSAERTGGSVSTLTIQRTQQEDSAVYLCASSLGWQNTEAFFGQGTRLTVV.